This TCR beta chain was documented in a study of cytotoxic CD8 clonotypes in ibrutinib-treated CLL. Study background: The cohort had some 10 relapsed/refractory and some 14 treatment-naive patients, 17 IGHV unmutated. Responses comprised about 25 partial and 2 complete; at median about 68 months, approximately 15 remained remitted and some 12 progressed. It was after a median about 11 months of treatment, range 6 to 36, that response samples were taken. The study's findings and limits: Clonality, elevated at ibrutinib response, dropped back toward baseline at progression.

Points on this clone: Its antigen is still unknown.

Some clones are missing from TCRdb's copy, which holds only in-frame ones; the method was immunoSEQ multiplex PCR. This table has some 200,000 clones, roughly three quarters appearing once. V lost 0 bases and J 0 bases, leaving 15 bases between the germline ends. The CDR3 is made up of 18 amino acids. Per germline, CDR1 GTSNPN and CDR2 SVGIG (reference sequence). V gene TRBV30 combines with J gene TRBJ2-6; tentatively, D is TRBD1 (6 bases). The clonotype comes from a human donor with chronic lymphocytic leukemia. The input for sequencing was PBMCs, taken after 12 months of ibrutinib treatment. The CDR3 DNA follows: TGTGCCTGGAGTGTAGGACAGTGGGTCGTCTCTGGGGCCAACGTCCTGACTTTC. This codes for CAWSVGQWVVSGANVLTF.